The 29 T cell receptor beta chains below all came from one sample that was sequenced in a study of T cells in Graves' hyperthyroidism and ophthalmopathy. TCR beta CDR3 region amplification was performed from RNA transcripts. In the first-round RT-PCR of the TCR CDR3, the HTBI primer set was used. Using its own MiXCR run on the multiplex PCR reads, TCRdb lists one record per CDR3 protein. Of about 570,000 distinct CDR3 sequences in the sample, 46% are singletons; the top ten hold around a fifth. The sequenced material came from peripheral blood or thyroid tissue (not recorded which). The receptors here all came from an adult woman with Graves' disease, either hyperthyroidism or ophthalmopathy (not recorded which).

Concerning this clonotype: Germline and junction disagree at one end, which may indicate a read error. The rearrangement uses TRBV25-1 and TRBJ1-2; 7 bases fit TRBD1. The length of the CDR3 is 15 residues. Germline lookup yields CDR1 MGHDK and CDR2 SYGVNS. CDR3 bases: TGTGCCAGCAGTCCGTCGACAGGGCAAGGCTATGGCTACGCCTTC. It yields the protein CASSPSTGQGYGYAF.

This chain uses TRBV20-1 with TRBJ2-3, with TRBD1 matching over 12 bases. V dropped 5 bases and J dropped 2; count of bases not matched to a gene: 2. Germline CDR1 is DFQATT and CDR2 is SNEGSKA (reference sequence). The CDR3 has 14 residues. The CDR3 here is CSAPGQGATDTQYF. The CDR3 DNA reads TGCAGTGCTCCGGGACAGGGGGCCACAGATACGCAGTATTTT.

This clonotype was observed at least ten times. V usage is TRBV6-1 and J usage is TRBJ1-3, with D possibly being TRBD1 (5 bases). This CDR3 has 13 residues. V was cut by 6 bases and J by 8 bases, with 14 bases left in between. Looked up from germline, CDR1 is MNHNS and CDR2 is SASEGT. The CDR3 reads CASRPTVRDTIYF. CDR3 in DNA: TGTGCCAGCAGACCGACAGTCCGAGACACCATATATTTT.

This clonotype was seen ten or more times. This chain connects TRBV5-1 to TRBJ1-1, with D perhaps matching TRBD1 (6 bases). V lost 0 bases, J lost 5 bases, and 17 bases lay in between. CDR3 size: 16 residues. Germline V lookup: CDR1 SGHRS, CDR2 YFSETQ. The CDR3 bases are TGCGCCAGCAGCTTGGTTTCTTGGGGGCCGGCTACTGAAGCTTTCTTT. Its translation is CASSLVSWGPATEAFF.

This clonotype was seen ten or more times. V and J are TRBV11-2 and TRBJ2-7; either TRBD1 or TRBD2 may supply D (6 bases each). Between the trimmed V and J ends, which lost 1 base and 2 bases, there was a span of 12 bases. The CDR3 runs 15 residues. Germline assignment: CDR1 SGHAT and CDR2 FQNNGV. DNA of the CDR3: TGTGCCAGCAGCTTAGGTGGGGGGCGGACCTACGAGCAGTACTTC. Protein sequence: CASSLGGGRTYEQYF.

A word on this clonotype: With a much larger clone just one base away, this may be a read error. The CDR3 loop reads CVSSLGGSPFSGNTIYF. CDR3 DNA: TGTGTCAGCAGCTTGGGGGGCAGCCCTTTCTCTGGAAACACCATATATTTT. The chain is built from TRBV5-5 and TRBJ1-3, with TRBD1 as a possible D gene (6 bases). This CDR3 spans 17 amino acids. Germline assignment: CDR1 SGHKS and CDR2 YYEKEE (reference sequence).

This chain connects TRBV24-1 to TRBJ2-5; 9 bases are a match to TRBD1. J gave up 5 bases and V 4 bases, and 7 bases lay outside the gene matches. CDR1 is KGHDR, CDR2 SFDVKD, per germline. The CDR3 has 15 amino acids. Here the CDR3 reads CATSDNGQGYETQYF. The CDR3 bases are TGTGCCACCAGTGACAATGGACAGGGGTACGAGACCCAGTACTTC.

The sample holds many counts of this clonotype. The rearrangement links TRBV12-5 to TRBJ1-1; tentative D call: TRBD1 (6 bases). Germline CDR1 reads LGHNT; CDR2 reads FRNRAP. Trimming stripped 7 bases from V and 3 bases from J, with 24 bases between. The CDR3 is 17 amino acids. The DNA of the CDR3 is TGTGCTAGTGCTTCGAACCACCAGGGGTCCGATTACACTGAAGCTTTCTTT. Protein sequence: CASASNHQGSDYTEAFF.

This sequence joins TRBV29-1 and TRBJ1-1; 8 nucleotides line up with TRBD1. This CDR3 has 14 residues. J was trimmed by 4 bases and V by 4 bases; bases with no gene match: 8. Germline CDR1 reads SQVTM; CDR2 reads ANQGSEA. The chain's CDR3 is CSVARTGRATEAFF. CDR3 in DNA: TGCAGCGTTGCCCGGACAGGGCGTGCCACTGAAGCTTTCTTT.

The chain joins TRBV7-9 to TRBJ1-5, with D tentatively TRBD1 (6 bases). CDR1 SEHNR and CDR2 FQNEAQ come from the germline V gene (reference sequence). Trimming pared 5 bases from V and 5 bases from J, leaving 16 bases between. The CDR3 runs 15 residues. This CDR3 reads CASSLFAGADQPQHF. The CDR3 nucleotides are TGTGCCAGCAGCCTCTTCGCAGGGGCGGATCAGCCCCAGCATTTT.

The chain links TRBV9 to TRBJ2-5; 8 nucleotides agree with TRBD2. V trimming: 5 bases; J trimming: 5 bases; junction bases outside the gene matches: 8. The CDR3 has 14 amino acids. Germline V gene sequence: CDR1 SGDLS, CDR2 YYNGEE. In DNA, the CDR3 is TGTGCCAGCAGTGGAGGGACTAGTCGGGAGACCCAGTACTTC. It translates to CASSGGTSRETQYF.

The CDR3 reads CATSGSGNYEQYF. In DNA, the CDR3 is TGTGCCACATCGGGTAGCGGGAATTACGAGCAGTACTTC. This rearrangement joins TRBV7-8 to TRBJ2-7; 8 bases fit TRBD2. In germline, CDR1 is SGHVS, CDR2 FQNEAQ. Germline trimming cut 10 bases from V and 4 bases from J; bases unmatched to any gene: 9. This CDR3 spans 13 amino acids.

V is TRBV7-9 and J is TRBJ2-7, with 9 bases identical to TRBD1. V gave up 8 bases and J gave up 2 bases; unmatched junction bases: 7. CDR1 and CDR2 (germline): SEHNR, FQNEAQ (reference sequence). The CDR3 is 14 amino acids. Here the CDR3 reads CASYLGQGPYEQYF. The DNA of the CDR3 is TGTGCCAGCTACCTCGGACAGGGGCCCTACGAGCAGTACTTC.

V is TRBV7-8 and J is TRBJ2-7, with 10 bases that match TRBD2. The CDR3 spans 17 residues. CDR1 and CDR2 (germline): SGHVS, FQNEAQ. J lost 4 bases, V lost 0 bases, and 9 bases had no gene match. This CDR3 reads CASSLAVSLAGVYEQYF. CDR3 sequence (DNA): TGTGCCAGCAGCTTAGCGGTCTCCCTAGCGGGAGTTTACGAGCAGTACTTC.

In its sample, this clonotype was seen many times. Possible read error: a much larger clone is one base away. The CDR3 sequence: CAGKGAGLNEKLFF. CDR3 DNA sequence: TGTGCCGGCAAAGGGGCAGGACTTAATGAAAAACTGTTTTTT. The chain employs TRBV2 and TRBJ1-4; possibly TRBD1 for D (5 bases). CDR1 and CDR2 from the germline V gene are SNHLY and FYNNEI. CDR3 length: 14 amino acids. Trimming removed 11 bases from V and 4 bases from J, with 17 bases in between. Supplemented by reference TRBV2 and TRBJ1-4, the full variable domain reads EPEVTQTPSHQVTQMGQEVILRCVPISNHLYFYWYRQILGQKVEFLVSFYNNEISEKSEIFDDQFSVERPDGSNFTLKIRSTKLEDSAMYFCAGKGAGLNEKLFFGSGTQLSVL.

This clonotype was seen repeatedly, ten times or more. This chain joins TRBV7-9 and TRBJ1-1; D is ambiguous. V lost 4 bases and J 1 base, leaving 10 bases between the germline ends. The CDR3 consists of 14 residues. Germline V CDR1 and CDR2: SEHNR, FQNEAQ (reference sequence). The CDR3: CASSWYPGNTEAFF. Written as DNA, the CDR3 is TGTGCCAGCAGCTGGTACCCGGGGAACACTGAAGCTTTCTTT.

V is TRBV7-8 and J is TRBJ1-1; D is undetermined. The CDR3 has 10 residues. V lost 5 bases and J 10 bases, leaving 8 bases between the germline ends. Germline CDR1 SGHVS, CDR2 FQNEAQ. CDR3 in DNA: TGTGCCAGCAGCCCAAGGACAGCTTTCTTT. Translation: CASSPRTAFF. Based on the CDR3 plus reference TRBV7-8 and TRBJ1-1, the full variable domain is GAGVSQSPRYKVAKRGQDVALRCDPISGHVSLFWYQQALGQGPEFLTYFQNEAQLDKSGLPSDRFFAERPEGSVSTLKIQRTQQEDSAVYLCASSPRTAFFGQGTRLTVV.

The rearrangement uses TRBV10-3 and TRBJ2-2; D gene uncertain. The CDR3 spans 15 residues. CDR1 is ENHRY and CDR2 is SYGVKD in the germline V gene. Trimming cost V 3 bases and J 0 bases, with 8 bases left between them. The CDR3 protein is CAISEVFANTGELFF. The CDR3 coding sequence is TGTGCCATCAGTGAAGTATTCGCGAACACCGGGGAGCTGTTTTTT.

CDR3 nucleotide sequence: TGTGCCAGCAGCTTCTATAAGAACACCGGGGAGCTGTTTTTT. Its translation: CASSFYKNTGELFF. V is TRBV7-3 and J is TRBJ2-2, with D unresolved. Germline assignment: CDR1 SGHTA and CDR2 FQGTGA. This CDR3 has 14 amino acids. V lost 3 bases and J 1 base, leaving 6 bases between the germline ends.

This clonotype was observed once. The chain's CDR3 is CASSLGLVNTIYF. In DNA, the CDR3 is TGCGCCAGCAGCTTGGGACTAGTAAACACCATATATTTT. The V and J genes are TRBV5-1 and TRBJ1-3, with D hard to call. V lost 0 bases and J lost 6, with 7 bases in between. In germline, CDR1 is SGHRS, CDR2 YFSETQ. The CDR3 is made up of 13 amino acids.

The rearrangement uses TRBV12-3 or TRBV12-4 and TRBJ2-5, with D uncertain. There are 14 residues in the CDR3. Deletions cut 3 bases from V and 9 bases from J, with 17 bases between. This CDR3 reads CASSFRTILQPQYF. CDR3 DNA sequence: TGTGCCAGCAGTTTCAGAACAATCTTGCAGCCCCAGTACTTC.

The V call is TRBV28, the J call TRBJ2-5; 10 nucleotides line up with TRBD1. Losses at the gene ends were 7 bases for V and 8 bases for J; bases not matched to a gene: 13. There are 15 residues in the CDR3. Per germline, CDR1 MDHEN and CDR2 SYDVKM. The CDR3 DNA is TGTGCCAGCACCCCTCGCGGACAGGGGGACCCAACCCAGTACTTC. Its translation: CASTPRGQGDPTQYF. The full variable domain, rest sourced from reference TRBV28 and TRBJ2-5, is DVKVTQSSRYLVKRTGEKVFLECVQDMDHENMFWYRQDPGLGLRLIYFSYDVKMKEKGDIPEGYSVSREKKERFSLILESASTNQTSMYLCASTPRGQGDPTQYFGPGTRLLVL.

The CDR3 region is CASVGTSGEGYEQYF. DNA for the CDR3: TGTGCCAGCGTTGGGACTAGCGGTGAAGGCTACGAGCAGTACTTC. V and J are TRBV25-1 and TRBJ2-7; 11 bases are a match to TRBD2. CDR1 MGHDK and CDR2 SYGVNS come from the germline V gene. Trimming removed 8 bases from V and 3 bases from J; junction bases left unmatched: 9. The CDR3 contains 15 residues.

This clonotype was found many times. This chain uses TRBV7-8 with TRBJ1-1; D is unclear. The CDR3 contains 13 residues. Germline loops: CDR1 SGHVS, CDR2 FQNEAQ. Trimming pared 4 bases from V and 11 bases from J, leaving 17 bases between. The CDR3 loop is CASSSVANSVAFF. CDR3 bases: TGTGCCAGCAGCTCGGTTGCGAATAGCGTGGCTTTCTTT.

The gene calls are TRBV12-3 or TRBV12-4 and TRBJ1-1; D possibly corresponds to TRBD1 (6 bases). The CDR3 is 15 residues long. V lost 1 base and J lost 0, with 9 bases in between. The CDR3, as DNA: TGTGCCAGCAGTTTAGGTCCAGGGGTGAACACTGAAGCTTTCTTT. This gives the protein CASSLGPGVNTEAFF.

This clonotype was counted many times. V is TRBV12-3 or TRBV12-4 and J is TRBJ1-5; unclear D gene. The germline V and J ends were trimmed by 1 base and 6 bases, with 7 bases remaining between them. There are 13 residues in the CDR3. Here the CDR3 reads CASSLDESQPQHF. For the CDR3, the DNA is TGTGCCAGCAGTTTAGATGAGAGTCAGCCCCAGCATTTT.

The rearrangement links TRBV29-1 to TRBJ2-5, with 7 bases that match TRBD2. V lost 6 bases, J lost 7 bases, and 5 bases stayed unmatched. Germline lookup yields CDR1 SQVTM and CDR2 ANQGSEA. This CDR3 is built from 11 residues. CDR3 coding DNA: TGCAGCGTCGTGGGGAGGGGGACCCAGTACTTC. As protein: CSVVGRGTQYF.

This chain connects TRBV27 to TRBJ1-5; perhaps TRBD1 as D (6 bases). The CDR3 runs to 12 residues. CDR1 and CDR2 (germline): MNHEY, SMNVEV (reference sequence). Trimming left V 11 bases short and J 4 bases short, with 12 bases between. The chain's CDR3 is CAAGQINQPQHF. CDR3 coding DNA: TGTGCCGCCGGACAGATAAATCAGCCCCAGCATTTT.

V and J are TRBV5-1 and TRBJ1-6; perhaps TRBD1 as D (5 bases). Germline-derived CDR1 and CDR2 are SGHRS and YFSETQ. The CDR3 length is 15 residues. V gave up 1 base and J gave up 9 bases, with 14 bases separating them. The CDR3: CASSLWDGWGSPLHF. The CDR3 nucleotides read TGCGCCAGCAGCTTGTGGGACGGTTGGGGTTCACCCCTCCACTTT.